This record concerns one T cell receptor beta chain sequence. The antigen remains undetermined. Treatment meaning: roughly ten-day PBMC culture with coronavirus spike peptide pools or control peptides (ViraFEST assay). The data originate from a study of vaccination and CD4 T cells after COVID-19. The wider study: After nasal swab PCR-confirmed SARS-CoV-2, roughly 10 convalescents had mild disease and one severe. Cells were stimulated with overlapping spike peptide pools from SARS-CoV-2, HCoV-NL63, HCoV-OC43 and HCoV-229E. Each control was exposed to a CEFX pool, an HIV-1 Nef pool, or no peptide at all. Findings and limits, study-wide: Vaccine-specific clones in convalescent patients were spike mono-reactive in 304 of 307 cases.

The study sequenced cultured CD4+ T cell DNA using the Oncomine TCR Beta short-read assay. Via MiXCR, TCRdb re-called the PCR reads, giving one row per CDR3 protein. The table lists about 6,600 distinct CDR3 sequences, 45% of them singletons, with roughly 25% in the top ten. CDR3 length: 14 residues. V was cut by 7 bases and J by 3 bases, with 13 bases left in between. The sequencing input was CD4+ T cells from blood, cultured in vitro. The source is a human donor who had recovered from COVID-19. The chain combines TRBV12-3 or TRBV12-4 with TRBJ1-5; tentatively, D is TRBD1 (5 bases). The CDR3 nucleotides are TGTGCCAGCACCTTTCAGGGATCCAATCAGCCCCAGCATTTT. Protein: CASTFQGSNQPQHF.